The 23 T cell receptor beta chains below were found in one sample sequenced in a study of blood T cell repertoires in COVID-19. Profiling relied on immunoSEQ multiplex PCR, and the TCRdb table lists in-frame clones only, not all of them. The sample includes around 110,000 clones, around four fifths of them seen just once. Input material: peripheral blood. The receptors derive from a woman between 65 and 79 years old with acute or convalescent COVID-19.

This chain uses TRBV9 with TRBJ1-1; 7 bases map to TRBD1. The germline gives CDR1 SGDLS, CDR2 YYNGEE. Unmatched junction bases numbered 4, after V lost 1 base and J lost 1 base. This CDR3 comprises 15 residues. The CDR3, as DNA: TGTGCCAGCAGCGTAACGGGACAGACGAACACTGAAGCTTTCTTT. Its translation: CASSVTGQTNTEAFF.

CDR3 amino acids: CASSLSSNTEAFF. The DNA for the CDR3 is TGTGCCAGCAGCTTGAGCTCAAACACTGAAGCTTTCTTT. The chain combines TRBV7-9 with TRBJ1-1; D unclear. V was trimmed by 3 bases and J by 2 bases, leaving 7 bases between them. Per germline, CDR1 SEHNR and CDR2 FQNEAQ (reference sequence). The CDR3 extends over 13 amino acids.

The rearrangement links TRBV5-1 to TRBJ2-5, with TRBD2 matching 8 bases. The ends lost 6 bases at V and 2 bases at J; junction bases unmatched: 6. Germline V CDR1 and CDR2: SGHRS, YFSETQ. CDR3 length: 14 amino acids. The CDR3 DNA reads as TGCGCCAGCACCCCGGGAGGGTTTCAAGAGACCCAGTACTTC. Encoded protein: CASTPGGFQETQYF.

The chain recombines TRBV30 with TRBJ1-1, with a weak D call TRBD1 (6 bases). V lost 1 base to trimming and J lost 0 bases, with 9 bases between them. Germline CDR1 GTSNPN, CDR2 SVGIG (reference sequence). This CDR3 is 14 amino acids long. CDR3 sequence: CAWSEQGLNTEAFF. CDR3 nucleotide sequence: TGTGCCTGGAGTGAACAGGGTCTGAACACTGAAGCTTTCTTT.

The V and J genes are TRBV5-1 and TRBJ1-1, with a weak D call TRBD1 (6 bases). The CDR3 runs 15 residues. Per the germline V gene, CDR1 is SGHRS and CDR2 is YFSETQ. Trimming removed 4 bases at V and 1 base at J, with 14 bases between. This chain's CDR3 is CASSRDTEGNTEAFF. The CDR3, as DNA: TGCGCCAGCAGCAGGGACACCGAGGGGAACACTGAAGCTTTCTTT.

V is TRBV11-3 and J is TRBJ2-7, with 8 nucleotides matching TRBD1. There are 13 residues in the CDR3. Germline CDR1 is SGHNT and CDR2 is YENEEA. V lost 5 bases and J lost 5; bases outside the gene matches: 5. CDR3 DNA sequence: TGTGCCAGCAGCGATGGACAGGGAAACGAGCAGTACTTC. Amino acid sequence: CASSDGQGNEQYF.

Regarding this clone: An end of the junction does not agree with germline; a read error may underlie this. The chain's CDR3 is CTSRPQGGEKLFF. In DNA, the CDR3 is TGTACCAGCAGACCACAGGGGGGAGAAAAACTGTTTTTT. The chain carries TRBV27 and TRBJ1-4, with TRBD1 identical over 8 bases. Per germline, CDR1 MNHEY and CDR2 SMNVEV (reference sequence). The CDR3 runs to 13 residues.

CDR3 region: CASSMGQKYEQYF. The DNA of the CDR3 is TGTGCCAGCAGCATGGGACAGAAGTACGAGCAGTACTTC. This chain links TRBV5-6 with TRBJ2-7, with 7 bases aligning to TRBD1. Germline CDR1 SGHDT, CDR2 YYEEEE. The J segment lost 4 bases and the V segment lost 4 bases, leaving 5 bases of the junction unmatched. The CDR3 runs to 13 residues.

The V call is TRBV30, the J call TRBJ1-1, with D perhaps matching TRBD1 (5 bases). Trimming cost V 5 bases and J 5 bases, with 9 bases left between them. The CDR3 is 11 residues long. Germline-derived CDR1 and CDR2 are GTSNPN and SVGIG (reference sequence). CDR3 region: CAWDRQTEAFF. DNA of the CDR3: TGTGCCTGGGATAGACAGACTGAAGCTTTCTTT. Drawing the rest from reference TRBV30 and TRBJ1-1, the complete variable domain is SQTIHQWPATLVQPVGSPLSLECTVEGTSNPNLYWYRQAAGRGLQLLFYSVGIGQISSEVPQNLSASRPQDRQFILSSKKLLLSDSGFYLCAWDRQTEAFFGQGTRLTVV.

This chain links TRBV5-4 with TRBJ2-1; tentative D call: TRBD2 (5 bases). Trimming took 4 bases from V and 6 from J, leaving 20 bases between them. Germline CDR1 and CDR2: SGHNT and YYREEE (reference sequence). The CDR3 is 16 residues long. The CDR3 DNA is TGTGCCAGCAGCGAAAAATCCCGAGCGGACCGCAATGAGCAGTTCTTC. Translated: CASSEKSRADRNEQFF. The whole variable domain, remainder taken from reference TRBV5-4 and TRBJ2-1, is ETGVTQSPTHLIKTRGQQVTLRCSSQSGHNTVSWYQQALGQGPQFIFQYYREEENGRGNFPPRFSGLQFPNYSSELNVNALELDDSALYLCASSEKSRADRNEQFFGPGTRLTVL.

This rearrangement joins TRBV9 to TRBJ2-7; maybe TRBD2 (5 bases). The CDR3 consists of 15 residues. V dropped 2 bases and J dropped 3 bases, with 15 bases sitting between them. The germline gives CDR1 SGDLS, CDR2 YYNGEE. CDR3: CASSVSDGLLYEQYF. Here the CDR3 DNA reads TGTGCCAGCAGCGTTTCTGACGGACTCCTCTACGAGCAGTACTTC. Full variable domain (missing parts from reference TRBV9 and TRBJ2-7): DSGVTQTPKHLITATGQRVTLRCSPRSGDLSVYWYQQSLDQGLQFLIQYYNGEERAKGNILERFSAQQFPDLHSELNLSSLELGDSALYFCASSVSDGLLYEQYFGPGTRLTVT.

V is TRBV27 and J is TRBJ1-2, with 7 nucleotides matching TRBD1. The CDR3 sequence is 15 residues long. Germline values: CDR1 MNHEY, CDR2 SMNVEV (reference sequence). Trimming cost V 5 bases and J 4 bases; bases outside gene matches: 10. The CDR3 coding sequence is TGTGCCAGCAGTCCACAGGGGACGCAGGGCTATGGCTACACCTTC. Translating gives CASSPQGTQGYGYTF.

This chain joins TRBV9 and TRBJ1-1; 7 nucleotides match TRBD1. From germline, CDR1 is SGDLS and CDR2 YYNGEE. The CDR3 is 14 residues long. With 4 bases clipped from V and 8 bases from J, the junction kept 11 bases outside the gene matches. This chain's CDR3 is CASSRDSRSPEAFF. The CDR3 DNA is TGTGCCAGCAGCCGGGACAGCCGAAGCCCAGAAGCTTTCTTT.

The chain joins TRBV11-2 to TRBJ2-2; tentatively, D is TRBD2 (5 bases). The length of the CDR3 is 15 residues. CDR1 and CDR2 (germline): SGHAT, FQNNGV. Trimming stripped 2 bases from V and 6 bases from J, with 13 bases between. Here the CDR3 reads CASSLLTDFSGELFF. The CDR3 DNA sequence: TGTGCCAGCAGCTTACTTACGGACTTCTCCGGGGAGCTGTTTTTT.

The DNA of the CDR3 is TGTGCCACCAGCACCGGGGGTCGGACAGGGGGCAGAACAGATACGCAGTATTTT. It specifies CATSTGGRTGGRTDTQYF. The chain joins TRBV15 to TRBJ2-3, with 11 bases aligning to TRBD1. Germline V gene sequence: CDR1 LNHNV, CDR2 YYDKDF (reference sequence). The CDR3 runs 18 residues. The V gene end was trimmed by 4 bases and the J gene end by 3 bases; junction bases not matched to a gene: 12.

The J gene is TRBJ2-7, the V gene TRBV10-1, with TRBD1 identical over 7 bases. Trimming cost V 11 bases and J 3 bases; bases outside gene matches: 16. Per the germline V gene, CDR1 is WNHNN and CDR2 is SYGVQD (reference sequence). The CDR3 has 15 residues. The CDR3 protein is CAGYRTGESGYEQYF. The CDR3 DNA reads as TGCGCCGGCTATAGGACAGGAGAGTCCGGCTACGAGCAGTACTTC.

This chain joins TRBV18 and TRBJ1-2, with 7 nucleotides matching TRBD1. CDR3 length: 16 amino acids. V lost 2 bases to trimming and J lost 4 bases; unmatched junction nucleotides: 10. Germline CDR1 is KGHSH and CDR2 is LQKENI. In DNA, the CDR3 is TGTGCCAGCTCACCAAGTGCGACAGGGTGGATCTATGGCTACACCTTC. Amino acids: CASSPSATGWIYGYTF.

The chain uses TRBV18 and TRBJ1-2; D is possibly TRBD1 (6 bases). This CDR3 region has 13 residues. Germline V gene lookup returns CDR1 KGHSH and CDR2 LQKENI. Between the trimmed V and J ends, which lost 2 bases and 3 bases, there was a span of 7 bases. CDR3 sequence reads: CASSPSGDYGYTF. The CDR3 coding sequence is TGTGCCAGCTCACCATCAGGGGACTATGGCTACACCTTC.

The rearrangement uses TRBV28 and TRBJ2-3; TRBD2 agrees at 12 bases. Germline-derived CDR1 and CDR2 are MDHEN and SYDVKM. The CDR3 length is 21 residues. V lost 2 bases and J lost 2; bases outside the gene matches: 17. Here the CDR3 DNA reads TGTGCCAGCAGTTTACCTAGGACAGGGGGTTCTAGCGGGAGGGACACAGATACGCAGTATTTT. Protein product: CASSLPRTGGSSGRDTDTQYF.

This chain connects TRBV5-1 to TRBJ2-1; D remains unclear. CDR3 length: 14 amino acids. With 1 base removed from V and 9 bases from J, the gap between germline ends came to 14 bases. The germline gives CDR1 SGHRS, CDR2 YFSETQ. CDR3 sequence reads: CASSLRQQSGEQFF. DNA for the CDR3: TGCGCCAGCAGCTTGAGGCAGCAATCGGGTGAGCAGTTCTTC.

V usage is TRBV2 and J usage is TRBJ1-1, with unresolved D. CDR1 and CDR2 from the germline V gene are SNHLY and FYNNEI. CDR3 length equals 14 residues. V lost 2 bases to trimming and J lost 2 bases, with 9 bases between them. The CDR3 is CASSESRSNTEAFF. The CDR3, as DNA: TGTGCCAGCAGTGAAAGTAGGAGTAACACTGAAGCTTTCTTT.

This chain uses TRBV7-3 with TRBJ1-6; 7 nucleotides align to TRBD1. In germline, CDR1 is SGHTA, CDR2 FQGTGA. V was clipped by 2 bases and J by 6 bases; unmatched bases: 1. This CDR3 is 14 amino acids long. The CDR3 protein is CASSLGTANSPLHF. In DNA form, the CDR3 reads TGTGCCAGCAGCTTAGGGACAGCTAATTCACCCCTCCACTTT.

The CDR3 sequence: CASRPMTGTGGAFF. The CDR3 DNA reads as TGTGCCAGCAGACCAATGACAGGAACTGGAGGAGCTTTCTTT. The chain couples TRBV3-1 (or the pseudogene TRBV3-2) to TRBJ1-1; D may be TRBD1 (6 bases). CDR3 length: 14 amino acids. V gave up 6 bases and J gave up 10 bases, with 21 bases separating them. Germline values: CDR1 LGHDT, CDR2 YNNKEL (reference sequence).